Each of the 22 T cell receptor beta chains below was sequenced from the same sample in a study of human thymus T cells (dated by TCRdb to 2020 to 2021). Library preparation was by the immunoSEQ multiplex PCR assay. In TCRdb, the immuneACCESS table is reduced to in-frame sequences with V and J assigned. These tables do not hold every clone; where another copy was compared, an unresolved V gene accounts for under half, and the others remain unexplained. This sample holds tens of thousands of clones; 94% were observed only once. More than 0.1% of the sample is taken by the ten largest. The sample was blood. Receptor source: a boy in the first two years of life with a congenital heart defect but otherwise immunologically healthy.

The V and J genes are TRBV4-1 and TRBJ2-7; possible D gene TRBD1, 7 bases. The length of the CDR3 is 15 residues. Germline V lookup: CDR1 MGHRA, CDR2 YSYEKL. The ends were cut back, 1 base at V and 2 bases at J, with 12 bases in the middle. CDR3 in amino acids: CASSQGRGVPYEQYF. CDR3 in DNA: TGCGCCAGCAGCCAAGGCAGGGGGGTACCCTACGAGCAGTACTTC.

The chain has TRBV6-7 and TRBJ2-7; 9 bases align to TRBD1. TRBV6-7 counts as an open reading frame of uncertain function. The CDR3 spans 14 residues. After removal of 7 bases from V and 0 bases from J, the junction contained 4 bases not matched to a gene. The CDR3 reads CASKRTGDSYEQYF. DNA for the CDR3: TGTGCCAGCAAGAGGACAGGGGACTCCTACGAGCAGTACTTC.

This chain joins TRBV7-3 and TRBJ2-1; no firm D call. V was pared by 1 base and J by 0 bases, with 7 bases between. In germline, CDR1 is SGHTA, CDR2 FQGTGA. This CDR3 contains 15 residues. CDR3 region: CASSLNGPSYNEQFF. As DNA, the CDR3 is TGTGCCAGCAGCTTAAACGGCCCCTCCTACAATGAGCAGTTCTTC.

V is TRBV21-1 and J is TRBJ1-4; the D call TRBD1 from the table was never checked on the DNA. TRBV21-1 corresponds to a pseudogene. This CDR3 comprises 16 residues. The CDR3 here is CASSKAGTAHNEKLFF. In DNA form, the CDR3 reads TGTGCCAGCAGCAAAGCGGGGACAGCTCATAATGAAAAACTGTTTTTT.

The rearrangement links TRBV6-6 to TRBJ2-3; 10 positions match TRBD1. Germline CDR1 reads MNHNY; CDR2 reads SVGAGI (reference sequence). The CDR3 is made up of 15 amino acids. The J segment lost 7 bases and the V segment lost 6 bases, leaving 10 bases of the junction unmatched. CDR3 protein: CASRQGQGGIYTQYF. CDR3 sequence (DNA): TGTGCCAGCAGACAAGGACAGGGGGGGATATATACGCAGTATTTT.

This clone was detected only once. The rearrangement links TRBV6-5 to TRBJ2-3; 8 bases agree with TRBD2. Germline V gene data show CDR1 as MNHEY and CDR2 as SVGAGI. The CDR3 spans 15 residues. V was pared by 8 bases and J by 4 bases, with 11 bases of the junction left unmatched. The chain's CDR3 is CASGRGTRGADTQYF. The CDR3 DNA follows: TGTGCCAGCGGGCGCGGGACTAGGGGGGCAGATACGCAGTATTTT.

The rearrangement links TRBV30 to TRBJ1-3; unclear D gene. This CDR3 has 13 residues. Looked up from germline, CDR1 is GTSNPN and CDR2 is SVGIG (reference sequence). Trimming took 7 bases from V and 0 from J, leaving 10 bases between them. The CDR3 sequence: CASPSSSGNTIYF. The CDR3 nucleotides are TGTGCCTCCCCGAGCTCCTCTGGAAACACCATATATTTT. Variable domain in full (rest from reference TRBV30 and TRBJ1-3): SQTIHQWPATLVQPVGSPLSLECTVEGTSNPNLYWYRQAAGRGLQLLFYSVGIGQISSEVPQNLSASRPQDRQFILSSKKLLLSDSGFYLCASPSSSGNTIYFGEGSWLTVV.

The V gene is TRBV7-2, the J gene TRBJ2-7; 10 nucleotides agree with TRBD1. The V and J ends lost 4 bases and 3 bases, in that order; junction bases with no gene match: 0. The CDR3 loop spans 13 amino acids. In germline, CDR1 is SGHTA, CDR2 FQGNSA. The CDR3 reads CASSWTGGYEQYF. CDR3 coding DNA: TGTGCCAGCAGCTGGACAGGGGGCTACGAGCAGTACTTC.

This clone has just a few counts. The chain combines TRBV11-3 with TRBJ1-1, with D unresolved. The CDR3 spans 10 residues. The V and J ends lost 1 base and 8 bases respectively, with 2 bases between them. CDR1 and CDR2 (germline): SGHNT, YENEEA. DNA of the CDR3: TGTGCCAGCAGCTTAGGGGAAGCTTTCTTT. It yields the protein CASSLGEAFF.

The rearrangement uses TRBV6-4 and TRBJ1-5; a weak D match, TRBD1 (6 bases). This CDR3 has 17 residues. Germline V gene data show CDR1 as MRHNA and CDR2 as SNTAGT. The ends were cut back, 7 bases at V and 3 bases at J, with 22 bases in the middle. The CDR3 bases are TGTGCCAGCATGCGAGATCTCTGCAGGGGCCTCAATCAGCCCCAGCATTTT. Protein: CASMRDLCRGLNQPQHF.

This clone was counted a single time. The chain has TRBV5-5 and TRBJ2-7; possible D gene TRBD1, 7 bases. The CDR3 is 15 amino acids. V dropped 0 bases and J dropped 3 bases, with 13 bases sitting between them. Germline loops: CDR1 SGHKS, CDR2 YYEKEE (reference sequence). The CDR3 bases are TGTGCCAGCAGCTTGGGCCAGGGGGGTATCTACGAGCAGTACTTC. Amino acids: CASSLGQGGIYEQYF.

The CDR3 loop reads CASTPTGFNTEAFF. CDR3 in DNA: TGTGCCAGTACCCCGACAGGGTTTAACACTGAAGCTTTCTTT. This sequence joins TRBV19 and TRBJ1-1; 7 bases line up with TRBD1. CDR3 length: 14 amino acids. Trimming took 7 bases from V and 2 from J; bases not matched to a gene: 7. Germline CDR1 and CDR2: LNHDA and SQIVND (reference sequence).

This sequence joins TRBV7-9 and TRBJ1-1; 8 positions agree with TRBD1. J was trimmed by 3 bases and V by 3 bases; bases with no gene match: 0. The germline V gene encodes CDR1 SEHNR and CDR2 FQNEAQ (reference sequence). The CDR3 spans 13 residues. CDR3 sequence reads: CASSLTGDTEAFF. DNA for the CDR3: TGTGCCAGCAGCTTGACAGGGGACACTGAAGCTTTCTTT.

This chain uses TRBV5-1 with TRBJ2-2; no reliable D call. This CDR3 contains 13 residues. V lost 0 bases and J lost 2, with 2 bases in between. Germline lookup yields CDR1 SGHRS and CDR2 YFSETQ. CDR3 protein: CASSLANTGELFF. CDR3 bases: TGCGCCAGCAGCTTGGCCAACACCGGGGAGCTGTTTTTT.

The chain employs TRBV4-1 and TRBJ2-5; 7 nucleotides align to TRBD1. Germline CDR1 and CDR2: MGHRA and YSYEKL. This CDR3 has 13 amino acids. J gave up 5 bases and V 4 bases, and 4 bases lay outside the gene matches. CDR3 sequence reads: CASSPTRGETQYF. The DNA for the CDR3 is TGCGCCAGCAGCCCGACCAGGGGGGAGACCCAGTACTTC.

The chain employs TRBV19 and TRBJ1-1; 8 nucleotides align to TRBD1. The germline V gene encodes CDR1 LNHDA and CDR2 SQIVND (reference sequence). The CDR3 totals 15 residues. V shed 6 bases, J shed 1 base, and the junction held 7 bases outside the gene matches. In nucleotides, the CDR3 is TGTGCCAGTAGGACCCCAGGGGGCCGGAACACTGAAGCTTTCTTT. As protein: CASRTPGGRNTEAFF.

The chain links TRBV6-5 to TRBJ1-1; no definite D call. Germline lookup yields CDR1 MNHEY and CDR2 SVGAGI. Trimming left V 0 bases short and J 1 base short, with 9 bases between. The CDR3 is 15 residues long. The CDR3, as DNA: TGTGCCAGCAGTTACTCTGGGGTGGGGAACACTGAAGCTTTCTTT. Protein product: CASSYSGVGNTEAFF.

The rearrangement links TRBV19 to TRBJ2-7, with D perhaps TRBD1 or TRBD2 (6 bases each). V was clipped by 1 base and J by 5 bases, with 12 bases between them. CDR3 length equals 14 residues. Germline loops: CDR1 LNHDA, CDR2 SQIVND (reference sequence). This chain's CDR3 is CASSIVGGGDEQYF. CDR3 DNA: TGTGCCAGTAGTATAGTTGGGGGCGGGGACGAGCAGTACTTC.

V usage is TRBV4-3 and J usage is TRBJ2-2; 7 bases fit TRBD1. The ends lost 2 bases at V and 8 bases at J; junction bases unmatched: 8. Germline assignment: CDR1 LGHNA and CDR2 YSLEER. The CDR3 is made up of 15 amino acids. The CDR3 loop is CASSQWTGPGGELFF. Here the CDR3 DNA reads TGCGCCAGCAGCCAATGGACAGGCCCGGGGGGGGAGCTGTTTTTT.

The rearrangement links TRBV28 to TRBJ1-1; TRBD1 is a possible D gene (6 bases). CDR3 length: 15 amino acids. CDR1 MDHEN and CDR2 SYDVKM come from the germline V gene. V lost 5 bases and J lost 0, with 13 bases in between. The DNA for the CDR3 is TGTGCCAGCAGTGTAAAACAGGGTTTGAACACTGAAGCTTTCTTT. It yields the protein CASSVKQGLNTEAFF.

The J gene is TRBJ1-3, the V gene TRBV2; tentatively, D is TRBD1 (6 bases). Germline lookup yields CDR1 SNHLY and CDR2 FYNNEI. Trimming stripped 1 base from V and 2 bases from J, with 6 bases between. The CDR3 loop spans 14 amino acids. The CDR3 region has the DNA TGTGCCAGCAGTGAAGAGGGGGCTGGAAACACCATATATTTT. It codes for CASSEEGAGNTIYF.

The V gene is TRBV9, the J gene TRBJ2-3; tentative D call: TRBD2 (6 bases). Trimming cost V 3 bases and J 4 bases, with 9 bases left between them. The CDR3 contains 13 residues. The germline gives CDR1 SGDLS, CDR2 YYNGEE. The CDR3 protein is CASSARLADTQYF. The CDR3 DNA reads TGTGCCAGCAGCGCCAGACTAGCAGATACGCAGTATTTT.